The sample holds a few counts of the clone carrying this TCR beta chain. This specimen belongs to a study of blood T cell repertoires in COVID-19. Turning to the study itself: Material from acute and convalescent COVID-19 was sourced from the United States, Italy and Spain. In each case, the material was cDNA or gDNA derived from T cells, B-cell-depleted T cells, or PBMCs.

Source study methods: Estimation of nucleated cell counts relied on the amplification of reference gene primers. Assay used: immunoSEQ multiplex PCR; TCRdb lists only in-frame clones, some missing. That table gives V, J and clone size, and the DNA gave D and trimming. There are 75,000 to 90,000 clones in the sample; 80% to 90% occur only once, and roughly 10% lies in the top ten. The sequence derives from a man older than 75 with acute or convalescent COVID-19. Input material: peripheral blood.

The CDR3: CASSLMEYNEQFF. CDR3 coding DNA: TGTGCCAGCAGCTTAATGGAGTACAATGAGCAGTTCTTC. The chain employs TRBV7-3 and TRBJ2-1; D remains ambiguous. The germline V gene encodes CDR1 SGHTA and CDR2 FQGTGA. The CDR3 contains 13 residues. V was trimmed by 1 base and J by 4 bases, leaving 5 bases between them.